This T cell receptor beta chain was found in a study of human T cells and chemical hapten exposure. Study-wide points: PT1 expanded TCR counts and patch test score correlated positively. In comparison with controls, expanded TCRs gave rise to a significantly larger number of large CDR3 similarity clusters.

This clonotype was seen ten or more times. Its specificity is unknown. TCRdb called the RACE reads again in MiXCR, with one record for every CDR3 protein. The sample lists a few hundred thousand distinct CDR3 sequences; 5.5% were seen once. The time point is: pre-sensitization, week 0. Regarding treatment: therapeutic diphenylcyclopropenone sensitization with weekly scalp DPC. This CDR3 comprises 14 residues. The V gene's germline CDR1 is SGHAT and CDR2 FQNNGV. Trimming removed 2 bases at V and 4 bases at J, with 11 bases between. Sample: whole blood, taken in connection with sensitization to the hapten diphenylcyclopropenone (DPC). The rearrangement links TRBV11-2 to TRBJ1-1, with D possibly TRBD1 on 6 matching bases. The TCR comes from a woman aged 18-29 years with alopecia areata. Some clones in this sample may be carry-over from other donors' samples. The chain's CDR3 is CASSLSQGSTEAFF. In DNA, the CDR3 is TGTGCCAGCAGCTTATCCCAGGGGAGCACTGAAGCTTTCTTT.